The 24 T cell receptor beta chains in this list originate from one sample, sequenced in a study of glioma-infiltrating T cells. The iRepertoire nested amplicon-rescue multiplex PCR amplified TCR alpha and beta CDR3s from RNA. Each CDR3 protein gets one entry after TCRdb re-called the multiplex PCR reads with MiXCR. The sample contains a few hundred thousand distinct CDR3 sequences, roughly two fifths of which appear only once. Input material: glioma tissue, nonneoplastic brain tissue, or PBMCs (not recorded which). Source of these receptors: a human donor with low-grade glioma or glioblastoma, undergoing nonglioma brain surgery, or in good health (not recorded which).

This chain connects TRBV20-1 to TRBJ2-7; the match to TRBD2 covers 8 bases. V lost 6 bases, J lost 0 bases, and 10 bases stayed unmatched. This CDR3 region has 15 residues. Germline-derived CDR1 and CDR2 are DFQATT and SNEGSKA (reference sequence). CDR3 sequence (DNA): TGCAGTGCCGGGACTAGACTTTTATCCTCCTACGAGCAGTACTTC. Amino acid sequence: CSAGTRLLSSYEQYF.

This clonotype was recorded a few times. This chain connects TRBV2 to TRBJ2-1, with 7 bases identical to TRBD1. The junction had 3 bases not matched to a gene; V was cut back by 0 bases and J by 13 bases. This CDR3 comprises 12 residues. Germline CDR1 SNHLY, CDR2 FYNNEI. DNA for the CDR3: TGTGCCAGCAGTGAAGCCCAGGGGGTACAGTTCTTC. Encoded protein: CASSEAQGVQFF.

The V gene is TRBV2, the J gene TRBJ1-1, with a weak D call TRBD1 (6 bases). Germline V CDR1 and CDR2: SNHLY, FYNNEI. The V end lost 5 bases, the J end lost 5 bases, and 15 bases lay between the germline ends. This CDR3 contains 14 residues. This CDR3 reads CASSPRGGWTEAFF. In nucleotides, the CDR3 is TGTGCCAGCAGTCCGAGGGGGGGATGGACTGAAGCTTTCTTT.

V is TRBV4-2 and J is TRBJ1-5; D not resolved. CDR3 length: 15 amino acids. Germline lookup yields CDR1 LGHNA and CDR2 YNFKEQ. With 0 bases removed from V and 4 bases from J, the gap between germline ends came to 10 bases. Here the CDR3 reads CASSQDARPNQPQHF. CDR3 nucleotides: TGTGCCAGCAGCCAAGACGCGAGGCCGAATCAGCCCCAGCATTTT.

Turning to this clonotype: The junction departs from the called germline gene at one end, perhaps through a read error. The chain couples TRBV10-2 to TRBJ2-3; weak D call: TRBD1 (6 bases). The germline CDR1 and CDR2 sequences are WSHSY and SAAADI. This CDR3 region has 15 residues. The CDR3 reads CATNAGTWGFDTQYF. The CDR3 DNA follows: TGTGCCACTAACGCTGGGACATGGGGCTTTGATACGCAGTATTTT.

This clonotype has ten or more counts. This sequence joins TRBV20-1 and TRBJ1-5; D possibly corresponds to TRBD1 (6 bases). Germline V CDR1 and CDR2: DFQATT, SNEGSKA (reference sequence). The CDR3 loop spans 14 amino acids. Trimming removed 0 bases at V and 6 bases at J, with 12 bases between. CDR3 amino acids: CSARDYRVSQPQHF. The CDR3 nucleotides are TGCAGTGCTAGAGACTACAGGGTTAGTCAGCCCCAGCATTTT.

The chain couples TRBV28 to TRBJ2-7; TRBD1 aligns across 10 bases. CDR3 length: 14 residues. The trim removed 2 bases at V and 9 bases at J, leaving 7 bases unmatched. Per germline, CDR1 MDHEN and CDR2 SYDVKM. The chain's CDR3 is CASSLGDRGGGQYF. In nucleotides, the CDR3 is TGTGCCAGCAGTTTAGGGGACAGGGGTGGCGGGCAGTACTTC.

In its sample, this clonotype was seen many times. The chain is built from TRBV28 and TRBJ1-2; 7 nucleotides match TRBD1. CDR3 size: 14 residues. V gave up 5 bases and J gave up 4 bases; unmatched junction bases: 7. Germline CDR1 and CDR2: MDHEN and SYDVKM. CDR3 coding DNA: TGTGCCAGCAGTCAGACAGGGAATTTCTATGGCTACACCTTC. This translates into CASSQTGNFYGYTF.

The V call is TRBV5-4, the J call TRBJ1-1; D is perhaps TRBD1 (6 bases). Germline CDR1 reads SGHNT; CDR2 reads YYREEE (reference sequence). The CDR3 is 16 amino acids. V dropped 1 base and J dropped 5 bases, with 18 bases sitting between them. The CDR3, as DNA: TGTGCCAGCAGCTTGAGCATTTCGGGGGGCAGAACTGAAGCTTTCTTT. Protein: CASSLSISGGRTEAFF.

Comments on this clonotype: The germline gene is not matched at one end of the junction; a read error may be the cause. The chain combines TRBV7-2 with TRBJ1-5; the D gene is possibly TRBD1 (5 bases). The CDR3 has 18 amino acids. Looked up from germline, CDR1 is SGHTA and CDR2 is FQGNSA. CDR3: CARSLSRQQWGWDQPQHF. CDR3 nucleotide sequence: TGTGCCAGGAGCTTATCCCGACAGCAATGGGGTTGGGATCAGCCCCAGCATTTT.

This clonotype was detected only a few times. The rearrangement links TRBV4-2 to TRBJ1-1; D remains unclear. The CDR3 totals 15 residues. Per germline, CDR1 LGHNA and CDR2 YNFKEQ. V lost 0 bases to trimming and J lost 1 base, with 9 bases between them. The CDR3: CASSQEPGENTEAFF. CDR3 nucleotides: TGTGCCAGCAGCCAAGAACCGGGCGAGAACACTGAAGCTTTCTTT.

Worth noting for this clonotype: A read error may explain this, as a much larger clone is one base away. The J gene is TRBJ1-1, the V gene TRBV6-2 or TRBV6-3, with D tentatively TRBD1 (5 bases). This CDR3 is 15 amino acids long. Looked up from germline, CDR1 is MNHEY and CDR2 is SVGEGT. The CDR3 coding sequence is TGTGCCAGCAGTTACTCAACCAGGGCCAACACTGGAGCTTTCTTT. This encodes CASSYSTRANTGAFF.

This clonotype was observed a handful of times. This chain joins TRBV28 and TRBJ2-7; the match to TRBD1 covers 10 bases. Per the germline V gene, CDR1 is MDHEN and CDR2 is SYDVKM. With V trimmed by 6 bases and J by 5 bases, 4 bases remained unmatched. The CDR3 spans 13 residues. In DNA form, the CDR3 reads TGTGCCAGCAGGTACGACAGGGGGCACGAGCAGTACTTC. Translated: CASRYDRGHEQYF.

This clonotype has a handful of counts. The chain has TRBV28 and TRBJ1-5, with no clear D. The CDR3 runs 14 residues. CDR1 and CDR2 (germline): MDHEN, SYDVKM. Trimming pared 8 bases from V and 7 bases from J, leaving 18 bases between. The CDR3 spells CASCLDLDRQPQHF. The CDR3 nucleotides are TGTGCCAGCTGCCTTGACCTGGACCGGCAGCCCCAGCATTTT.

The chain employs TRBV19 and TRBJ1-1, with D hard to call. V was clipped by 2 bases and J by 5 bases, with 18 bases between them. From germline, CDR1 is LNHDA and CDR2 SQIVND (reference sequence). The CDR3 runs to 16 residues. The CDR3 here is CASSILGVGVRTEAFF. DNA of the CDR3: TGTGCCAGTAGTATATTGGGAGTTGGGGTCCGGACTGAAGCTTTCTTT.

This chain connects TRBV5-1 to TRBJ2-7; 7 bases match TRBD1. The CDR3 length is 15 residues. CDR1 is SGHRS, CDR2 YFSETQ, per germline. The ends lost 0 bases at V and 0 bases at J; junction bases unmatched: 3. The CDR3 bases are TGCGCCAGCAGCTTGGCCTGGGACAGCTCCTACGAGCAGTACTTC. This encodes CASSLAWDSSYEQYF.

This clonotype showed up many times. The chain recombines TRBV4-1 with TRBJ2-1; 9 nucleotides align to TRBD2. After removal of 1 base from V and 5 bases from J, the junction contained 3 bases not matched to a gene. The CDR3 is made up of 15 amino acids. Germline V gene data show CDR1 as MGHRA and CDR2 as YSYEKL. The CDR3 spells CASSQVPSGDNEQFF. The CDR3 region has the DNA TGCGCCAGCAGCCAAGTGCCTAGCGGGGACAATGAGCAGTTCTTC.

As to this clonotype: One end of the junction is discordant with germline, which a read error may explain. V gene TRBV27 combines with J gene TRBJ2-7, with D possibly called TRBD1 or TRBD2 (5 bases each). This CDR3 region has 16 residues. Germline V gene data show CDR1 as MNHEY and CDR2 as SMNVEV (reference sequence). The CDR3 DNA reads as TGTGCCAGAAGAGGCCCCAGCCGGGGCTCCTACTACGGGCAGTACTTC. Translated: CARRGPSRGSYYGQYF.

The V and J genes are TRBV28 and TRBJ1-2; D possibly corresponds to TRBD1 (5 bases). The V gene's germline CDR1 is MDHEN and CDR2 SYDVKM. This CDR3 contains 13 residues. Trimming cost V 6 bases and J 7 bases, with 15 bases left between them. The CDR3 region is CASSLTMGPGYTF. As DNA, the CDR3 is TGTGCCAGCAGCCTGACCATGGGGCCTGGCTACACCTTC.

Details on this clonotype: An end of the junction does not agree with germline; a read error may underlie this. The chain is built from TRBV7-2 and TRBJ2-7, with a possible D match to TRBD2 (5 bases). The CDR3 extends over 14 amino acids. CDR1 and CDR2 (germline): SGHTA, FQGNSA. The CDR3 DNA reads TGCCCCAGTCGGTACGGGGTAATCTCCTACGAGCAGTACTTC. Encoded protein: CPSRYGVISYEQYF.

Only a few counts were recorded for this clonotype. The genes are TRBV7-2 and TRBJ2-1; TRBD2 matches at 8 bases. Germline-derived CDR1 and CDR2 are SGHTA and FQGNSA. With 3 bases clipped from V and 5 bases from J, the junction kept 6 bases outside the gene matches. The CDR3 consists of 15 residues. CDR3 sequence reads: CASSLILAVNNEQFF. CDR3 in DNA: TGTGCCAGCAGCTTGATACTAGCGGTAAACAATGAGCAGTTCTTC.

As regards this clonotype: Given the absence of the conserved phenylalanine or tryptophan at the CDR3 end, a read error is likely. The chain is built from TRBV27 and TRBJ2-5, with D possibly being TRBD2 (5 bases). Trimming stripped 9 bases from V and 2 bases from J, with 16 bases between. The CDR3 has 14 residues. Germline-derived CDR1 and CDR2 are MNHEY and SMNVEV (reference sequence). CDR3 loop: CASSMQSGQETQYL. In DNA, the CDR3 is TGTGCCAGTAGTATGCAGAGCGGACAAGAGACCCAGTACTTA.

This clonotype was recorded many times. The V call is TRBV27, the J call TRBJ2-2, with TRBD2 identical over 14 bases. The length of the CDR3 is 19 residues. V lost 5 bases and J lost 3; bases outside the gene matches: 11. Germline V CDR1 and CDR2: MNHEY, SMNVEV (reference sequence). CDR3 sequence reads: CASSPGRGLAGVYTGELFF. CDR3 sequence (DNA): TGTGCCAGCAGTCCAGGCAGGGGACTAGCGGGAGTGTACACCGGGGAGCTGTTTTTT.

The chain is built from TRBV20-1 and TRBJ2-7; 11 bases agree with TRBD2. V lost 0 bases and J lost 3; bases outside the gene matches: 4. Germline CDR1 reads DFQATT; CDR2 reads SNEGSKA (reference sequence). This CDR3 comprises 15 residues. CDR3 sequence reads: CSARDPTSGSYEQYF. The CDR3, as DNA: TGCAGTGCTAGAGATCCTACTAGCGGGAGCTACGAGCAGTACTTC.